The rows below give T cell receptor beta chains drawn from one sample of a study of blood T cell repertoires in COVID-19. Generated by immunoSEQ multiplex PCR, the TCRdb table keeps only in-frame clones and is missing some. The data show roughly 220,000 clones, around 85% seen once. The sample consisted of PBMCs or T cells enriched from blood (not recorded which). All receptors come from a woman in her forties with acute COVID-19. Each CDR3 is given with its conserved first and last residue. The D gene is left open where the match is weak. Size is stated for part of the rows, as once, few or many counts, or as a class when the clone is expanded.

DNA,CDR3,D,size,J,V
TGCGCCAGCAGCTTTTCCCTAATGGTGACGAACACCGGGGAGCTGTTTTTT,CASSFSLMVTNTGELFF,NA,NA,TRBJ2-2,TRBV5-1
TGTGCCAGCAGTCCCTCCGGGACAGGGTTAGAAAAACTGTTTTTT,CASSPSGTGLEKLFF,TRBD1,NA,TRBJ1-4,TRBV27
TGTGCCAGCAGTGATCGATACAGGGGAATCGAGCAGTACTTC,CASSDRYRGIEQYF,TRBD1,NA,TRBJ2-7,TRBV25-1
TGTGCCTGGAGTGGCGGGGGCGGCAATCAGCCCCAGCATTTT,CAWSGGGGNQPQHF,NA,NA,TRBJ1-5,TRBV30
TGTGCCAGTAGTATTCGAGGGTCGAATCCCCCTGATACCGAATTCTACAATGAGCAGTTCTTC,CASSIRGSNPPDTEFYNEQFF,NA,NA,TRBJ2-1,TRBV19
TGTGCCAGCAGTGAAGCGAGACTAGCGGTCTACGAGCAGTACTTC,CASSEARLAVYEQYF,TRBD2,many,TRBJ2-7,TRBV2
TGTGCCAGCAGACAACAGGGGGCCTTAGGAAACACCATATATTTT,CASRQQGALGNTIYF,TRBD1,NA,TRBJ1-3,TRBV2
TGTGCCAGCGGCCCGACAGGGGCCGGTAGCACAGATACGCAGTATTTT,CASGPTGAGSTDTQYF,TRBD1,few,TRBJ2-3,TRBV7-9
TGTGCCAGCAGCCGGACTAGCGGGCCGAACACCGGGGAGCTGTTTTTT,CASSRTSGPNTGELFF,TRBD2,NA,TRBJ2-2,TRBV3-1/TRBV3-2
TGTGCCAGCTCACCTGGGACAGGGGGCCTTCATGGCTACACCTTC,CASSPGTGGLHGYTF,TRBD1,NA,TRBJ1-2,TRBV18
TGTGCCACCCGAAGGACAGGGGGGTTTGATGGCTACACCTTC,CATRRTGGFDGYTF,TRBD1,many,TRBJ1-2,TRBV28
TGCGCCAGCAGCTTGGCCGTAGCTACAGATACGCAGTATTTT,CASSLAVATDTQYF,NA,once,TRBJ2-3,TRBV5-1
TGTGCCAGCAGTACCGACAGCCCCAATCAGCCCCAGCATTTT,CASSTDSPNQPQHF,NA,NA,TRBJ1-5,TRBV2
TGCGCCAGCAGACAGGGGATGAACACTGAAGCTTTCTTT,CASRQGMNTEAFF,TRBD1,NA,TRBJ1-1,TRBV10-2
TGTGCCAGCAGACGACAGGGCACTGAAGCTTTCTTT,CASRRQGTEAFF,TRBD1,NA,TRBJ1-1,TRBV6-6
TGTGCCACCAGTGATCCATTGTGGGCCACCGGGGAGCTGTTTTTT,CATSDPLWATGELFF,NA,few,TRBJ2-2,TRBV24-1
TGTGCCGGAAGACTAGCGGGAGGTTACAATGAGCAGTTCTTC,CAGRLAGGYNEQFF,TRBD2,NA,TRBJ2-1,TRBV2
TGTGCCAGCGGTTGGGCAGGGGGGACTGAAGCTTTCTTT,CASGWAGGTEAFF,TRBD1,few,TRBJ1-1,TRBV11-2
TGTGCCAGCAGTCCCAGGGGGTTCAGACTGTTTTTT,CASSPRGFRLFF,TRBD1,NA,TRBJ1-4,TRBV27
TGTGCTAGTGGTTTGGGGGGCACTAGCGGGAAAGAGACCCAGTACTTC,CASGLGGTSGKETQYF,TRBD2,NA,TRBJ2-5,TRBV12-5
TGTGCCAGTAGTCCACAACGCCGATTTAACTATGGCTACACCTTC,CASSPQRRFNYGYTF,NA,few,TRBJ1-2,TRBV19
TGTGCCACCAAATCCCCGACAGGGTTAACTGAAGCTTTCTTT,CATKSPTGLTEAFF,TRBD1,NA,TRBJ1-1,TRBV27
TGTGCCAGCAGTTACTCCTCGGGGGGCTACACCTTC,CASSYSSGGYTF,NA,NA,TRBJ1-2,TRBV6-6
TGTGCCAGCAGCCAGGGACAACCTGGGCAACTTGGCTACACCTTC,CASSQGQPGQLGYTF,NA,once,TRBJ1-2,TRBV5-6
TGCGCCAGCAGGGGGTATCTGGAGGGAGATGAGCAGTTCTTC,CASRGYLEGDEQFF,NA,NA,TRBJ2-1,TRBV4-1
TGTGCCAGCAGTTTGGGGTCCTTGGGGCCCGCGACAGAAGACTTT,CASSLGSLGPATEDF,NA,NA,TRBJ1-6,TRBV28
TGTGCCAGCAGCCTACCCGGCGCCCGGCTAGTCGCGAATGAGCAGTTCTTC,CASSLPGARLVANEQFF,NA,NA,TRBJ2-1,TRBV5-4
TGTGCCACAACGGGACAGGGACGAGGAACTAACTATGGCTACACCTTC,CATTGQGRGTNYGYTF,TRBD1,once,TRBJ1-2,TRBV19
TGTGCCAGCAGGGGGGGAGATACGCAGTATTTT,CASRGGDTQYF,NA,NA,TRBJ2-3,TRBV11-2
TGTGCCAGTAGACGATCGCCGGGGACAGGGGGCAATCAGCCCCAGCATTTT,CASRRSPGTGGNQPQHF,TRBD1,NA,TRBJ1-5,TRBV19
TGTGCCAGCAGTCCCCCCACTCGACAGGCCATGTATGGCTACACCTTC,CASSPPTRQAMYGYTF,NA,once,TRBJ1-2,TRBV28
TGCGCCAGCAGCGAGAAGGGAGGGCCCGTAGATACGCAGTATTTT,CASSEKGGPVDTQYF,TRBD2,once,TRBJ2-3,TRBV5-1
TGTGCCAGCAGCAAGACAGGGTACGAGCAGTACTTC,CASSKTGYEQYF,TRBD1,NA,TRBJ2-7,TRBV11-3
TGCGCCAGCAGCTTGGCACCGCCGGAGGCCACAGATACGCAGTATTTT,CASSLAPPEATDTQYF,NA,NA,TRBJ2-3,TRBV5-1
TGTGCCAGCAGCTCAAAAACAGGGATAAGAGCCGGGGAGCTGTTTTTT,CASSSKTGIRAGELFF,NA,NA,TRBJ2-2,TRBV11-3
TGCAGCGTTGAACACCTAGCGGGGATCCAAGAGACCCAGTACTTC,CSVEHLAGIQETQYF,TRBD2,once,TRBJ2-5,TRBV29-1
TGTGCCAGCAGTTCCGCCCACCTAGCGGGAGCCCCCAATGAGCAGTTCTTC,CASSSAHLAGAPNEQFF,TRBD2,NA,TRBJ2-1,TRBV2
TGTGCCAGCAGTGATCACATGTTGTTCAACTTC,CASSDHMLFNF,NA,once,TRBJ2-5,TRBV2
TGTGCCAGCAGTTACTCACTCACAGGGAACTATGGCTACACCTTC,CASSYSLTGNYGYTF,NA,NA,TRBJ1-2,TRBV6-5
TGTGCCAGTGGGGGGGACAACACAGATACGCAGTATTTT,CASGGDNTDTQYF,NA,NA,TRBJ2-3,TRBV19
TGCGCCAGCAGCTTGGGGACAGGGAGTGGTGAAAAACTGTTTTTT,CASSLGTGSGEKLFF,TRBD1,NA,TRBJ1-4,TRBV5-1
TGTGCCAGCAGTCTGGACAGGGCGGCCAACACTGAAGCTTTCTTT,CASSLDRAANTEAFF,TRBD1,NA,TRBJ1-1,TRBV28
TGTGCCAGCAGCTTAGTCCCAGGGGGACAGCCCCAGCATTTT,CASSLVPGGQPQHF,TRBD1,NA,TRBJ1-5,TRBV11-2
TGTGCCAGCAGTTTACCAGGGTTACCTGGCTACACCTTC,CASSLPGLPGYTF,NA,NA,TRBJ1-2,TRBV12-3/TRBV12-4
TGTGCCAGCAGCGGGACAGGGGGACCTTCTGGAAACACCATATATTTT,CASSGTGGPSGNTIYF,TRBD1,NA,TRBJ1-3,TRBV9
TGTGCCAGTAGCCCGGGGTCCCGGAACCAGCATTTT,CASSPGSRNQHF,NA,NA,TRBJ1-5,TRBV19
TGCGCCAGCAGCCAGCGGGACAGGGGACCCTACGAGCAGTACTTC,CASSQRDRGPYEQYF,TRBD1,NA,TRBJ2-7,TRBV4-1
TGTGCCAGCAGTGGGACTAGCGGTACCTACGAGCAGTACTTC,CASSGTSGTYEQYF,TRBD2,NA,TRBJ2-7,TRBV27
TGTGCCAGCAGCGACAGAACATTACCCTCTGGGGCCAACGTCCTGACTTTC,CASSDRTLPSGANVLTF,NA,NA,TRBJ2-6,TRBV9
TGTGCCAGCTCACCACTGACTAGCGGAAGCACAGATACGCAGTATTTT,CASSPLTSGSTDTQYF,TRBD2,NA,TRBJ2-3,TRBV18
TGTGCCAGCAGCTTAGGAGTAGGGGGCAATGAAAAACTGTTTTTT,CASSLGVGGNEKLFF,TRBD1,NA,TRBJ1-4,TRBV11-2
TGTGCCAGCAGCTTTTCCTCGACGGGAGAGACCCAGTACTTC,CASSFSSTGETQYF,NA,once,TRBJ2-5,TRBV5-5
TGTGCCAGTAGTATATCCCGCGGGAGGGCCACTTCTAGCACAGATACGCAGTATTTT,CASSISRGRATSSTDTQYF,TRBD2,once,TRBJ2-3,TRBV19
TGTGCCAGCAGTCCCTTCCTTGGGGGGAAGAGGATCTACAATGAGCAGTTCTTC,CASSPFLGGKRIYNEQFF,NA,NA,TRBJ2-1,TRBV28
TGTGCCAGCAGTCCAGGGGGACTAGCGGGAGAAAATTGGTACGAGCAGTACTTC,CASSPGGLAGENWYEQYF,TRBD2,NA,TRBJ2-7,TRBV28
TGTGCCAGCAGCCTTATGTTCGGGGCGGGAGCGTATGGCTACACCTTC,CASSLMFGAGAYGYTF,NA,NA,TRBJ1-2,TRBV7-2
TGTGCCAGTTCGTTAGCGGGAGCTAGCTACAATGAGCAGTTCTTC,CASSLAGASYNEQFF,TRBD2,NA,TRBJ2-1,TRBV19